A selection of T cell receptor beta chains follows, all from one sample in a study of identical twins. TCRdb ran MiXCR on the 5' RACE reads and lists one entry per CDR3 protein. The data hold 310,000 or so distinct CDR3 sequences, with just under 9.5% observed a single time. Separately, the same data were catalogued under a study of yellow fever vaccine responses in identical twins.

The specimen sequenced was CD8+ T cells sorted from blood. Receptors originate from a young woman in good health. Each CDR3 is given with its conserved first and last residue. The order of the fields is D gene, clone size, J gene, V gene, CDR3 protein, CDR3 DNA. The D gene is left open where the match is weak. Clone size is given for some rows only: seen once, a few or many times, or a class if the clone is expanded.

>-|-|TRBJ2-1|TRBV11-1
CASSKDGGANPTKGSYNEQFF
TGTGCCAGCAGCAAAGATGGCGGGGCTAACCCAACTAAGGGGTCCTACAATGAGCAGTTCTTC
>-|many|TRBJ2-3|TRBV24-1
CATSDRRTHGTDTQYF
TGTGCCACCAGTGATCGCCGGACTCATGGCACAGATACGCAGTATTTT
>TRBD1|-|TRBJ1-1|TRBV3-1
CASRPGQGAYHTEAFF
TGTGCCAGCAGACCAGGACAGGGGGCTTATCACACTGAAGCTTTCTTT
>-|-|TRBJ1-6|TRBV15
CATSGGSSYNSPLHF
TGTGCCACCAGCGGTGGAAGCTCCTATAATTCACCCCTCCACTTT
>TRBD1|many|TRBJ2-2|TRBV29-1
CSVLTGDANTGELFF
TGCAGCGTTCTCACAGGGGACGCGAACACCGGGGAGCTGTTTTTT
>-|few|TRBJ2-7|TRBV6-1
CASSAYDSYEQYF
TGTGCCAGCAGTGCCTATGACAGCTACGAGCAGTACTTC
>-|once|TRBJ2-2|TRBV27
CASSSLITGELFF
TGTGCCAGCAGTTCACTCATCACCGGGGAGCTGTTTTTT
>TRBD1|few|TRBJ2-1|TRBV24-1
CATSDLRTGYNEQFF
TGTGCCACCAGTGATTTGCGGACAGGTTACAATGAGCAGTTCTTC
>TRBD2|many|TRBJ2-3|TRBV12-3/TRBV12-4
CASSLGLAIDTQYF
TGTGCCAGCAGTCTGGGACTAGCTATAGATACGCAGTATTTT
>-|-|TRBJ2-3|TRBV28
CASSSWTVGDTQYF
TGTGCCAGCAGTTCTTGGACGGTGGGAGATACGCAGTATTTT
>-|many|TRBJ1-1|TRBV4-1
CASSQLTGNTEAFF
TGCGCCAGCAGCCAACTTACAGGGAACACTGAAGCTTTCTTT
>-|many|TRBJ2-2|TRBV7-6
CASSPQNTGELFF
TGTGCCAGCAGCCCCCAGAACACCGGGGAGCTGTTTTTT
>-|few|TRBJ2-2|TRBV29-1
CSVDPQDTGELFF
TGCAGCGTTGACCCACAGGACACCGGGGAGCTGTTTTTT
>-|-|TRBJ2-1|TRBV19
CASSITGTSYNEQFF
TGTGCCAGTAGTATCACAGGGACCTCCTACAATGAGCAGTTCTTC
>TRBD2|few|TRBJ2-7|TRBV27
CASSPSSGDSSYEQYF
TGTGCCAGCAGTCCGTCGAGCGGGGATAGCTCCTACGAGCAGTACTTC
>-|few|TRBJ2-7|TRBV14
CASSQDRWKRPGYEQYF
TGTGCCTCCAGCCAAGATCGGTGGAAAAGGCCGGGATACGAGCAGTACTTC
>-|-|TRBJ2-7|TRBV6-2/TRBV6-3
CASSSRDLYEQYF
TGTGCCAGCAGTTCCAGGGACCTATACGAGCAGTACTTC
>TRBD1|few|TRBJ1-6|TRBV20-1
CSAVTAGTGGNNSPLHF
TGCAGTGCTGTTACCGCCGGGACAGGGGGGAATAATTCACCCCTCCACTTT
>TRBD1|few|TRBJ2-3|TRBV5-1
CASSSSQGAATDTQYF
TGCGCCAGCTCCTCATCCCAGGGGGCCGCCACAGATACGCAGTATTTT
>TRBD2|-|TRBJ2-1|TRBV20-1
CSAVAGGYYNEQFF
TGCAGTGCTGTAGCGGGGGGGTATTACAATGAGCAGTTCTTC
>TRBD2|many|TRBJ2-5|TRBV20-1
CSAHPRTSGETQYF
TGCAGTGCCCATCCGAGGACTAGCGGGGAGACCCAGTACTTC
>-|many|TRBJ2-5|TRBV11-2
CASSLEGWETQYF
TGTGCCAGCAGCTTAGAGGGGTGGGAGACCCAGTACTTC
>TRBD2|few|TRBJ2-1|TRBV20-1
CSAGTSGLGGEQFF
TGCAGTGCTGGGACTAGCGGGTTGGGGGGTGAGCAGTTCTTC
>-|many|TRBJ2-2|TRBV18
CASSTGTTNTGELFF
TGTGCCAGCTCAACCGGGACAACTAACACCGGGGAGCTGTTTTTT